The entry below describes one T cell receptor beta chain. The repertoire was sequenced with immunoSEQ multiplex PCR; TCRdb's copy has only in-frame clones and lacks some. The sample yields tens of thousands of clones, roughly 95% seen once. The data stem from a study of control samples from healthy donors and cancer patients. This CDR3 contains 16 residues. J gave up 5 bases and V 3 bases, and 8 bases lay outside the gene matches. The germline gives CDR1 MGHRA, CDR2 YSYEKL. The genes are TRBV4-1 and TRBJ2-2; 8 bases line up with TRBD1. Sequencing was carried out using blood. The sequence came from a young woman in good health. The CDR3 sequence: CASSHMTGVRTGELFF. The CDR3 DNA sequence: TGCGCCAGCAGCCATATGACAGGGGTACGGACCGGGGAGCTGTTTTTT.